This TCR beta chain was identified in a study of cytomegalovirus exposure and HLA in healthy donors. Study details: The same platform as the roughly 630 first-cohort repertoires was used for the 100 to 150 validation repertoires, a later analysis reported.

This clone was counted once. Profiled with immunoSEQ multiplex PCR; TCRdb holds only in-frame clones, not every one. The repertoire includes roughly 200,000 clones, roughly three quarters of them detected once, and around 1.2% sits in the top ten. The CDR3 consists of 16 residues. CDR1 MGHRA and CDR2 YSYEKL come from the germline V gene. Losses at the gene ends were 1 base for V and 6 bases for J; bases not matched to a gene: 9. The sequenced sample consisted of PBMCs. This TCR came from a woman aged 25 to 39 in good health and CMV-seronegative. The rearrangement links TRBV4-1 to TRBJ2-7, with 10 positions matching TRBD2. The CDR3 DNA follows: TGCGCCAGCAGCCAAGGCCGAGCGGGAGGGCGGGTCGAGCAGTACTTC. This codes for CASSQGRAGGRVEQYF.